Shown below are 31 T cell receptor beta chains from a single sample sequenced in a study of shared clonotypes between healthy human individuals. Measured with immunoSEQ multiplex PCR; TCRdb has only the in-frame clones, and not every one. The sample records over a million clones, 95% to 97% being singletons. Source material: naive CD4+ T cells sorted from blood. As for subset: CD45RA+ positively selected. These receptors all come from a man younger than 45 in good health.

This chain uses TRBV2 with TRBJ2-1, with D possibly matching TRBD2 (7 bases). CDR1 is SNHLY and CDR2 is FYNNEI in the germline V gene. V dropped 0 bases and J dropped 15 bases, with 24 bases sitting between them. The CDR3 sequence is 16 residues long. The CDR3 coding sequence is TGTGCCAGCAGTGAAGCTTCGGGGACAAGCGGGACCAGCTTGTTCTTC. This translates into CASSEASGTSGTSLFF.

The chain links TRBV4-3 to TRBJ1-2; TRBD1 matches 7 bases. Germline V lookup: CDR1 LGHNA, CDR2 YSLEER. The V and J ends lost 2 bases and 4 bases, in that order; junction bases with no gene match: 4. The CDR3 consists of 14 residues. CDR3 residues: CASSQRQGSYGYTF. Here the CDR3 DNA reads TGCGCCAGCAGCCAAAGACAGGGCTCCTATGGCTACACCTTC.

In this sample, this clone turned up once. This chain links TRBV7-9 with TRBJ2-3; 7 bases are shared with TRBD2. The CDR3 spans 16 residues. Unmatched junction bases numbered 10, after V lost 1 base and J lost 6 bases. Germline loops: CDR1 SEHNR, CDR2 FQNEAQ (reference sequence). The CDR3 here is CASSLGRGGPLDTQYF. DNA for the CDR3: TGTGCCAGCAGCTTAGGTCGGGGAGGGCCCTTGGATACGCAGTATTTT.

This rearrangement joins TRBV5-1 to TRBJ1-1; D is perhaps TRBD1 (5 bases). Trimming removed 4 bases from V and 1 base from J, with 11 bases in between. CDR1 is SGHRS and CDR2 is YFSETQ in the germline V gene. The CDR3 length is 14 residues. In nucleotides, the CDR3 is TGCGCCAGCAGCGCGGGACCGTCGAACACTGAAGCTTTCTTT. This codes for CASSAGPSNTEAFF.

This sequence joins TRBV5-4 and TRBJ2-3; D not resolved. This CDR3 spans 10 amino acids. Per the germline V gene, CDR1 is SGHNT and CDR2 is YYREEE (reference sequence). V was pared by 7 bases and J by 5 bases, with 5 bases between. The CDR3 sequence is CASGKDTQYF. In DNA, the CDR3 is TGTGCCAGCGGGAAAGATACGCAGTATTTT. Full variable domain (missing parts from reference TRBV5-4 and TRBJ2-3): ETGVTQSPTHLIKTRGQQVTLRCSSQSGHNTVSWYQQALGQGPQFIFQYYREEENGRGNFPPRFSGLQFPNYSSELNVNALELDDSALYLCASGKDTQYFGPGTRLTVL.

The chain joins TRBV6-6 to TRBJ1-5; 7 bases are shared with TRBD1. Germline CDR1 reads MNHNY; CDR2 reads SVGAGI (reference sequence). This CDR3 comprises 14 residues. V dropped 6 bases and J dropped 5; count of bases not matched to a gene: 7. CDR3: CASSRRDRHQPQHF. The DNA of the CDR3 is TGTGCCAGCAGCCGTCGGGACAGACATCAGCCCCAGCATTTT.

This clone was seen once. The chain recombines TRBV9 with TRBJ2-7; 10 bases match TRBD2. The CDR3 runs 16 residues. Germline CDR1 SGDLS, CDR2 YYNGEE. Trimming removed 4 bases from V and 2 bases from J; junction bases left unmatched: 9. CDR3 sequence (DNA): TGTGCCAGCAGCCTCAGACTAGCGGGTTCTCCCTACGAGCAGTACTTC. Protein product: CASSLRLAGSPYEQYF.

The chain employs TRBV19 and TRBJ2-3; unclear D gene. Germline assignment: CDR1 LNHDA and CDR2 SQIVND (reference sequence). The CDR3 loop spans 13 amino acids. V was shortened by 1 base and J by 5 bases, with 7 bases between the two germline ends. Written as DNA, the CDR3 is TGTGCCAGTAGTATAGTAGGTGGAGATACGCAGTATTTT. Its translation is CASSIVGGDTQYF.

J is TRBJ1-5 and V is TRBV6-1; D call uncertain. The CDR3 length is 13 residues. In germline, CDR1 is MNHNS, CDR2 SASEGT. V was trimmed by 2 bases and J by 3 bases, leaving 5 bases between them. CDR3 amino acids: CASSEQNNQPQHF. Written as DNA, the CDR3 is TGTGCCAGCAGTGAACAAAACAATCAGCCCCAGCATTTT.

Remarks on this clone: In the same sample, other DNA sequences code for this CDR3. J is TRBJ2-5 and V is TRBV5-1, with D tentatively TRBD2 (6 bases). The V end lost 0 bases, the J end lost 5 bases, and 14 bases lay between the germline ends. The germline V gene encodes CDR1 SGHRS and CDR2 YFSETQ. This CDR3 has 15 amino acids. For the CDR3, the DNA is TGCGCCAGCAGCTTGGCGATAGGAGGGAGGGAGACCCAGTACTTC. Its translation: CASSLAIGGRETQYF.

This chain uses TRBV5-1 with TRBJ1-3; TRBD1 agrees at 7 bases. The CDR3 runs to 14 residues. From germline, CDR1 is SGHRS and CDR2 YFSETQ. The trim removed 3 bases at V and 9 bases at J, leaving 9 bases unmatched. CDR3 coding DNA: TGCGCCAGCAGCTCAGACAGGGTGCCGAGCACCATATATTTT. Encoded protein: CASSSDRVPSTIYF.

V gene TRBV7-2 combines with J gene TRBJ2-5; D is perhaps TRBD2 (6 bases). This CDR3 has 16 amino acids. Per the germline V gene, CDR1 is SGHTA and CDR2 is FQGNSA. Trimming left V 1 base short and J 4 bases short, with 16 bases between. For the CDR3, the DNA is TGTGCCAGCAGCTTAGGGGCGGGGCCCGGGGGAGAGACCCAGTACTTC. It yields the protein CASSLGAGPGGETQYF.

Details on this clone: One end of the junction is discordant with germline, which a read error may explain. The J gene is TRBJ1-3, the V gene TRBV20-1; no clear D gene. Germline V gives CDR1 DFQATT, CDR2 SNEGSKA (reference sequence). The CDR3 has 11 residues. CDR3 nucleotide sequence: TGCAGTGCCAGAGATGGAAACACCATATATTTT. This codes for CSARDGNTIYF.

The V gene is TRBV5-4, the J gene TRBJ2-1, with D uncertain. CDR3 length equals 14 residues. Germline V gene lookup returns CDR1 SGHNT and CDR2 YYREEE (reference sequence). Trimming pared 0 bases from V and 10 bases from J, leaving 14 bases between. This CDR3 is CASSLEVNSGEQFF. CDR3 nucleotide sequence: TGTGCCAGCAGCTTGGAAGTCAACTCCGGGGAGCAGTTCTTC.

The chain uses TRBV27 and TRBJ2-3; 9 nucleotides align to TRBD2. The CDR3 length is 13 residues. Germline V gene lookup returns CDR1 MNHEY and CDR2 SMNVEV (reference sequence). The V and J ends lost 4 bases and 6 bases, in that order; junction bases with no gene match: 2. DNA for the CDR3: TGTGCCAGCAGTTGGAGCGGGAGGGATACGCAGTATTTT. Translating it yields CASSWSGRDTQYF.

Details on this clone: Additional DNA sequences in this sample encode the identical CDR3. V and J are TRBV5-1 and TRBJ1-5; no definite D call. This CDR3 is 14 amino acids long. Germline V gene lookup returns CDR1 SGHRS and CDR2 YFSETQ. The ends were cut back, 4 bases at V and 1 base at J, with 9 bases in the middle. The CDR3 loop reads CASSLDGSNQPQHF. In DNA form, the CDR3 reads TGCGCCAGCAGCCTGGACGGGAGCAATCAGCCCCAGCATTTT.

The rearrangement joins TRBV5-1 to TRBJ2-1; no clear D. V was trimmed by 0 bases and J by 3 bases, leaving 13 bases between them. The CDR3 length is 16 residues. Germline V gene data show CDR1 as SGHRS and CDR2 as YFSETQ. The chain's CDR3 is CASSLAGGVGYNEQFF. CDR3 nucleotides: TGCGCCAGCAGCTTGGCCGGCGGTGTGGGCTACAATGAGCAGTTCTTC.

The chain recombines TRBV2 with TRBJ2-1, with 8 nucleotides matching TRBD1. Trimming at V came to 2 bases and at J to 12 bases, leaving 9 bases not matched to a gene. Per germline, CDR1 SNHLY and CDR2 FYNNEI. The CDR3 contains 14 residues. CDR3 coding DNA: TGTGCCAGCAGTGAAACAGGGGGACCCACGGGGCAGTTCTTC. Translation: CASSETGGPTGQFF.

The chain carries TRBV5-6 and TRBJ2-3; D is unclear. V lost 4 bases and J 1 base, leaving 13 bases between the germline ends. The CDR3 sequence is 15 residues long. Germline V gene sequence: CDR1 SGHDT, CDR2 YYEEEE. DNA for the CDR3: TGTGCCAGCAGCCATCGGGTAGGGCGCACAGATACGCAGTATTTT. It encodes CASSHRVGRTDTQYF. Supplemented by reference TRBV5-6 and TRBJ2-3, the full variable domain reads DAGVTQSPTHLIKTRGQQVTLRCSPKSGHDTVSWYQQALGQGPQFIFQYYEEEERQRGNFPDRFSGHQFPNYSSELNVNALLLGDSALYLCASSHRVGRTDTQYFGPGTRLTVL.

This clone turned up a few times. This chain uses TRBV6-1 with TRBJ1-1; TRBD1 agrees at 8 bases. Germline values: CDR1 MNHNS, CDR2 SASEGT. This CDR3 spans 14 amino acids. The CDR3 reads CSSGQGSGRAEAFF. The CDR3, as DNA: TGTTCGTCCGGACAGGGCTCAGGTAGAGCTGAAGCTTTCTTT.

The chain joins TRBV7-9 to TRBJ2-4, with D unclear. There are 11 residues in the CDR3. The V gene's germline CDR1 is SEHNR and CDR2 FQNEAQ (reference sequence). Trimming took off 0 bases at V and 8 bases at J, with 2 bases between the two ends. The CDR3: CASSLADIQYF. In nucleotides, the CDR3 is TGTGCCAGCAGCTTAGCGGACATTCAGTACTTC.

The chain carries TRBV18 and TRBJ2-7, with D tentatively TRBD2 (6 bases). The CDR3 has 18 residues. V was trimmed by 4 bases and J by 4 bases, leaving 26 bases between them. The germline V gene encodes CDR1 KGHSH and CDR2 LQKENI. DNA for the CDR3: TGTGCCAGCTCACTAATGGTTGGAGGGAGGTCCCGTCATTACGAGCAGTACTTC. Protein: CASSLMVGGRSRHYEQYF.

The CDR3 DNA reads as TGTGCCAGCAGTGACCCCAGGAGGGGGACTGAAGCTTTCTTT. It codes for CASSDPRRGTEAFF. J is TRBJ1-1 and V is TRBV25-1; D might be TRBD1 (6 bases). The CDR3 is 14 residues long. Germline V gene data show CDR1 as MGHDK and CDR2 as SYGVNS. With 3 bases removed from V and 5 bases from J, the gap between germline ends came to 13 bases.

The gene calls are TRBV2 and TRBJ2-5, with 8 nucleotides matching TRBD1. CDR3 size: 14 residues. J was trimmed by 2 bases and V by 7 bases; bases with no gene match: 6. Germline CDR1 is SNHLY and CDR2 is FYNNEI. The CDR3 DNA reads TGTGCCAGCAAGGTGACAGGGGTTCAAGAGACCCAGTACTTC. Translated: CASKVTGVQETQYF. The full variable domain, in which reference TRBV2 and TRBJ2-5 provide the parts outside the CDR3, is EPEVTQTPSHQVTQMGQEVILRCVPISNHLYFYWYRQILGQKVEFLVSFYNNEISEKSEIFDDQFSVERPDGSNFTLKIRSTKLEDSAMYFCASKVTGVQETQYFGPGTRLLVL.

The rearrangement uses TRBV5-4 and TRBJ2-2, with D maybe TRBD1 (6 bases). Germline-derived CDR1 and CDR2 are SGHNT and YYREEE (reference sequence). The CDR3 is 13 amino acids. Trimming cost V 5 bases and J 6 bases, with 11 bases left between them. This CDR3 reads CASSSGVPGELFF. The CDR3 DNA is TGTGCCAGCAGTTCAGGGGTACCCGGGGAGCTGTTTTTT.

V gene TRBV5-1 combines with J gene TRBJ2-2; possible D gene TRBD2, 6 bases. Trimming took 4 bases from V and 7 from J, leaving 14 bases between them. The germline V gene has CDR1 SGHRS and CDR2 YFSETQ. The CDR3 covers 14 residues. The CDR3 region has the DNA TGCGCCAGCAGCGGGGGACTGGCTTTCGGGGAGCTGTTTTTT. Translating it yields CASSGGLAFGELFF.

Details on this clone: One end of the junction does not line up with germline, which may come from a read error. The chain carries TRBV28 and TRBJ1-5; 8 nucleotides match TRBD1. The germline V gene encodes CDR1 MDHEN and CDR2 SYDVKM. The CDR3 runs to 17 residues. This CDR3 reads CASSIWSGTGVNQPQHF. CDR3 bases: TGTGCCAGCAGTATATGGTCCGGGACAGGTGTAAATCAGCCCCAGCATTTT.

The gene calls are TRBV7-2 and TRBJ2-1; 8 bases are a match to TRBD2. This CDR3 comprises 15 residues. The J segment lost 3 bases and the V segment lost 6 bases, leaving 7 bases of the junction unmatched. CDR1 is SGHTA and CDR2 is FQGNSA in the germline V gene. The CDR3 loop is CASSDREGLYNEQFF. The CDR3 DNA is TGTGCCAGCAGTGACCGGGAGGGCCTCTACAATGAGCAGTTCTTC.

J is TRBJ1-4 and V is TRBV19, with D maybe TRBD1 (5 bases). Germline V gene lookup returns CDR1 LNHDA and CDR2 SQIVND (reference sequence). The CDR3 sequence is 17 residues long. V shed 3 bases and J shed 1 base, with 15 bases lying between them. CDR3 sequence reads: CASSIGAGIRTNEKLFF. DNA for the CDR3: TGTGCCAGTAGTATCGGGGCAGGGATAAGAACTAATGAAAAACTGTTTTTT.

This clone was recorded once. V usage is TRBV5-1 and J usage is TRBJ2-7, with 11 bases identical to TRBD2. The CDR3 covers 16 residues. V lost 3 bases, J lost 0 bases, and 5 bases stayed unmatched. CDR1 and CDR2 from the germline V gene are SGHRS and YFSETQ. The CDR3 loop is CASSWAGTSGSYEQYF. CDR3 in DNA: TGCGCCAGCAGCTGGGCCGGGACTAGCGGCTCCTACGAGCAGTACTTC.

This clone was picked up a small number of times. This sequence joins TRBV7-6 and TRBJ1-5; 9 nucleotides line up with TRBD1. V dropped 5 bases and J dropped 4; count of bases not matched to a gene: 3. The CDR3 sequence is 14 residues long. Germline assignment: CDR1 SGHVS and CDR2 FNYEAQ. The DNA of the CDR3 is TGTGCCAGCAGCCAGGGGACAGGGAATCAGCCCCAGCATTTT. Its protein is CASSQGTGNQPQHF.